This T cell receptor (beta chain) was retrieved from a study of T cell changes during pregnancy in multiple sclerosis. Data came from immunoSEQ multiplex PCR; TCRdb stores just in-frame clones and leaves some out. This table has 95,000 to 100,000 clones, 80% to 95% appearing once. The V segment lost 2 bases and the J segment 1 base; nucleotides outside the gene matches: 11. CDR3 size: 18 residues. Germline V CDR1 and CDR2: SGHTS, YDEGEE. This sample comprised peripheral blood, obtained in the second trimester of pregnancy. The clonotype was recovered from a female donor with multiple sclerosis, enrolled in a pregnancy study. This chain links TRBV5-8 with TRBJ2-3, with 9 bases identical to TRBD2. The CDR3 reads CASSFGVGIAGGTDTQYF. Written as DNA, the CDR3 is TGTGCCAGCAGCTTCGGTGTGGGTATAGCGGGAGGCACAGATACGCAGTATTTT.